The 14 T cell receptor beta chains presented below share a single source sample, sequenced in a study. In TCRdb, the 5' RACE reads were re-called with MiXCR into one record per CDR3 protein. Of 50,000 to 75,000 distinct CDR3 sequences listed, under 25% are singletons. Sequenced sample: memory CD4+ T cells sorted from a lymph node. Subset reported: memory CD4+ T cells, CD4+CD45RO+CD25-. These receptors were obtained from a female donor with breast cancer.

The table lists this clonotype with a few counts. V is TRBV5-1 and J is TRBJ2-5, with TRBD2 matching over 7 bases. The V and J ends lost 3 bases and 2 bases, in that order; junction bases with no gene match: 10. CDR3 size: 16 residues. Per germline, CDR1 SGHRS and CDR2 YFSETQ. CDR3 sequence reads: CASSSGRAGTQETQYF. The CDR3 DNA reads TGCGCCAGCAGCTCCGGACGAGCGGGAACTCAAGAGACCCAGTACTTC. Full variable domain (rest looked up from reference TRBV5-1 and TRBJ2-5): KAGVTQTPRYLIKTRGQQVTLSCSPISGHRSVSWYQQTPGQGLQFLFEYFSETQRNKGNFPGRFSGRQFSNSRSEMNVSTLELGDSALYLCASSSGRAGTQETQYFGPGTRLLVL.

About this clonotype itself: Compared with germline, one end of the junction differs, possibly owing to a read error. The V call is TRBV7-2, the J call TRBJ2-4, with 14 bases that match TRBD2. CDR3 length equals 14 residues. Germline CDR1 reads SGHTA; CDR2 reads FQGNSA. DNA of the CDR3: TGTGCCAGCAGCCGGGGGACTAGCGGGAGCGTTGTGGACTTC. It specifies CASSRGTSGSVVDF.

This clonotype occurred many times. The DNA of the CDR3 is TGTGCCAGCAGTTATGGCAGAAATCAGCCCCAGCATTTT. It codes for CASSYGRNQPQHF. V is TRBV6-5 and J is TRBJ1-5; D gene uncertain. The ends were cut back, 3 bases at V and 4 bases at J, with 7 bases in the middle. The length of the CDR3 is 13 residues. The V gene's germline CDR1 is MNHEY and CDR2 SVGAGI.

The chain employs TRBV7-3 and TRBJ2-1, with a tentative D call TRBD2 (6 bases). Trimming pared 2 bases from V and 9 bases from J, leaving 8 bases between. This CDR3 is built from 12 residues. The germline CDR1 and CDR2 sequences are SGHTA and FQGTGA. CDR3 region: CASSLAGSEQFF. The CDR3 nucleotides are TGTGCCAGCAGCTTAGCGGGGAGTGAGCAGTTCTTC.

There are many counts of this clonotype. The chain joins TRBV7-9 to TRBJ1-1, with D uncertain. The CDR3 extends over 13 amino acids. Between the trimmed V and J ends, which lost 5 bases and 4 bases, there was a span of 11 bases. Germline CDR1 and CDR2: SEHNR and FQNEAQ (reference sequence). The DNA for the CDR3 is TGTGCCAGCAGCACGGACGGTGGCACTGAAGCTTTCTTT. Encoded protein: CASSTDGGTEAFF.

The chain carries TRBV24-1 and TRBJ2-3; perhaps TRBD2 as D (5 bases). CDR1 is KGHDR and CDR2 is SFDVKD in the germline V gene. Trimming took off 12 bases at V and 0 bases at J, with 15 bases between the two ends. The CDR3 covers 14 residues. CDR3 region: CASGEGSSTDTQYF. The CDR3 DNA sequence: TGTGCCTCAGGTGAAGGGAGTAGCACAGATACGCAGTATTTT.

About this clonotype itself: One junction end disagrees with the germline gene, perhaps due to a read error. This chain joins TRBV5-1 and TRBJ2-2, with D possibly TRBD2 on 6 matching bases. Germline CDR1 is SGHRS and CDR2 is YFSETQ. This CDR3 region has 15 residues. The CDR3 region is CASSFNGGERMELSF. DNA for the CDR3: TGCGCCAGCAGCTTTAACGGAGGGGAACGTATGGAGCTGTCTTTT.

There are a few counts of this clonotype. The chain is built from TRBV15 and TRBJ2-1; D possibly corresponds to TRBD2 (6 bases). With 0 bases removed from V and 10 bases from J, the gap between germline ends came to 10 bases. This CDR3 comprises 13 residues. Germline V CDR1 and CDR2: LNHNV, YYDKDF (reference sequence). This CDR3 reads CATSRDVREEQFF. The CDR3 bases are TGTGCCACCAGCAGAGATGTACGGGAGGAGCAGTTCTTC.

This clonotype was counted only a few times. CDR3 coding DNA: TGTGCCAGCAGCTTAGGTCCGACAGGCACCGGGGAGCTGTTTTTT. Translating it yields CASSLGPTGTGELFF. This chain connects TRBV11-2 to TRBJ2-2; D might be TRBD1 (6 bases). With 1 base removed from V and 4 bases from J, the gap between germline ends came to 10 bases. Germline V gene lookup returns CDR1 SGHAT and CDR2 FQNNGV. CDR3 length: 15 residues.

The chain uses TRBV29-1 and TRBJ1-2, with D perhaps TRBD1 (6 bases). CDR3 length equals 13 residues. Germline V gene sequence: CDR1 SQVTM, CDR2 ANQGSEA. V was cut by 1 base and J by 2 bases, with 8 bases left in between. In nucleotides, the CDR3 is TGCAGCGTTGAAGGGGACACAAACTATGGCTACACCTTC. This encodes CSVEGDTNYGYTF.

This clonotype was found a few times. The rearrangement links TRBV12-3 or TRBV12-4 to TRBJ2-7; 8 positions match TRBD2. V shed 1 base, J shed 1 base, and the junction held 3 bases outside the gene matches. The CDR3 is 15 amino acids. In DNA form, the CDR3 reads TGTGCCAGCAGTTTAGGGACTAGCAGGTCCTACGAGCAGTACTTC. Amino acids: CASSLGTSRSYEQYF.

This clonotype was detected many times. The V gene is TRBV7-3, the J gene TRBJ2-1, with 9 bases identical to TRBD2. The CDR3 covers 15 residues. V shed 6 bases and J 7 bases; nucleotides not matched to a gene: 10. The germline V gene encodes CDR1 SGHTA and CDR2 FQGTGA. CDR3 residues: CASSPPGLARNEQFF. DNA of the CDR3: TGTGCCAGCAGTCCACCGGGACTAGCCCGGAATGAGCAGTTCTTC.

This clonotype was counted once. V usage is TRBV4-1 and J usage is TRBJ2-1; 12 nucleotides match TRBD2. The CDR3 totals 15 residues. CDR1 and CDR2 (germline): MGHRA, YSYEKL. V shed 6 bases, J shed 6 bases, and the junction held 6 bases outside the gene matches. The CDR3 sequence: CASRPRTSGINEQFF. The CDR3 nucleotides are TGCGCCAGCAGGCCAAGGACTAGCGGGATCAATGAGCAGTTCTTC.

As regards this clonotype: This may be a read error: a much more frequent sequence differs by one nucleotide. The chain links TRBV20-1 to TRBJ2-3, with no clear D. CDR1 and CDR2 (germline): DFQATT, SNEGSKA (reference sequence). The CDR3 is 15 residues long. V was trimmed by 5 bases and J by 2 bases, leaving 17 bases between them. CDR3 sequence (DNA): TGCAGTGCTGCTCTCCCGGACCCCTTCACAGATACGCAGTATTTT. It translates to CSAALPDPFTDTQYF.